The present entry profiles one T cell receptor beta chain with its context. Antigen: not known. Within a library made for alpha chains, this beta chain is off target, and its count is uninformative. Single TCR cDNA molecules each had their own unique molecular identifier. From the 5' RACE reads, TCRdb called clonotypes with MiXCR, one entry per CDR3 protein. The sample has fewer than 4,000 distinct CDR3 sequences, just under 15% seen once. This record belongs to a study of spatial heterogeneity in lung cancer. The study, taken as a whole, reports: Tumor T-cell coverage was an estimated 7% or so for alpha and approximately 13% for beta chains. Tumor mutation count correlated with how many alpha and beta TCRs expanded intratumorally.

CDR1 and CDR2 from the germline V gene are SEHNR and FQNEAQ (reference sequence). Trimming pared 2 bases from V and 3 bases from J, leaving 10 bases between. CDR3 size: 15 residues. Time point here: sample taken at primary tumor resection. The genes are TRBV7-9 and TRBJ1-4; D perhaps matches TRBD1 (6 bases). This sequence originates from a female donor with early-stage non-small cell lung cancer. This specimen consisted of lung tumor tissue, obtained at surgery. DNA for the CDR3: TGTGCCAGCAGCTTAATGGGGGGCCCTAATGAAAAACTGTTTTTT. It translates to CASSLMGGPNEKLFF.